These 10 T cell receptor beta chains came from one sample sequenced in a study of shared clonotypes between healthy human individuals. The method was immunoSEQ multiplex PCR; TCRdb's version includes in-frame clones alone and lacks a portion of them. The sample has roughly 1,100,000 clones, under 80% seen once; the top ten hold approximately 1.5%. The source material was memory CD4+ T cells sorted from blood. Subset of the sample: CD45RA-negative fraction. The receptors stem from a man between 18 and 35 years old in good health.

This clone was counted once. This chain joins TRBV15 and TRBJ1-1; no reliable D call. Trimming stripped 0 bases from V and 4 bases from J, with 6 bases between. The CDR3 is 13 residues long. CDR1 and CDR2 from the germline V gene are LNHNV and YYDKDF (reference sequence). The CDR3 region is CATSRESGTEAFF. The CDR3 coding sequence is TGTGCCACCAGCAGAGAGAGTGGCACTGAAGCTTTCTTT.

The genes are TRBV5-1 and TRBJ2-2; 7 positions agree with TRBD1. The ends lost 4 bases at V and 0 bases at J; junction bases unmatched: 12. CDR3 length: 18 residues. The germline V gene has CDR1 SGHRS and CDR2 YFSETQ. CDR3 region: CASSPRQGYGTNTGELFF. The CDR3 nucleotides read TGCGCCAGCAGCCCTCGACAGGGATATGGGACGAACACCGGGGAGCTGTTTTTT.

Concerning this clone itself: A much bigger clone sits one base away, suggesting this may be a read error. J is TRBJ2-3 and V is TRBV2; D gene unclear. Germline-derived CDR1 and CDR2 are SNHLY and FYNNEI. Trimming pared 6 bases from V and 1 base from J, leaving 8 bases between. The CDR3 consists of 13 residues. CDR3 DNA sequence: TGTGCCAGCAGCTTACTGGGCACAGATACGCAGTATTTT. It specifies CASSLLGTDTQYF.

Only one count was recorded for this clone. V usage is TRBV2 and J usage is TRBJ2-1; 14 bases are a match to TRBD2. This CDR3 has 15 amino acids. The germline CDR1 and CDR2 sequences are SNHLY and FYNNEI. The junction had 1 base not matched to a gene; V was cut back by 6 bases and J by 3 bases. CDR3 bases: TGTGCCAGCAGGGGGACTAGCGGGGGCTACAATGAGCAGTTCTTC. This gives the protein CASRGTSGGYNEQFF.

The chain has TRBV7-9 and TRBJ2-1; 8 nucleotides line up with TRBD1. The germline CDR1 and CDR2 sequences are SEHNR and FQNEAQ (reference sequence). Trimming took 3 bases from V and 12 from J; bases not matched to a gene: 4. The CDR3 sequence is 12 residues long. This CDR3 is CASSFIGTGQFF. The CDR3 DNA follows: TGTGCCAGCAGCTTTATCGGGACAGGGCAGTTCTTC.

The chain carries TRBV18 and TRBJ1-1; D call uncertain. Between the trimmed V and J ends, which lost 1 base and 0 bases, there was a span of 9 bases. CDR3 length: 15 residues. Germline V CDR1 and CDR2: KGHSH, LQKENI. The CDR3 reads CASSPQSGLNTEAFF. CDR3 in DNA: TGTGCCAGCTCACCACAGAGCGGTCTGAACACTGAAGCTTTCTTT. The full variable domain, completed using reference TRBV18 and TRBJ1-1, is NAGVMQNPRHLVRRRGQEARLRCSPMKGHSHVYWYRQLPEEGLKFMVYLQKENIIDESGMPKERFSAEFPKEGPSILRIQQVVRGDSAAYFCASSPQSGLNTEAFFGQGTRLTVV.

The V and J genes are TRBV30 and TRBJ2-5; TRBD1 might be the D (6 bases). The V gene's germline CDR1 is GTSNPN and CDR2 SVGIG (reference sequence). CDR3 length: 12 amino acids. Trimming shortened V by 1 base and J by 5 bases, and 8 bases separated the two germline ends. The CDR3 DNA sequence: TGTGCCTGGAGTGCTACAGGGGAGACCCAGTACTTC. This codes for CAWSATGETQYF.

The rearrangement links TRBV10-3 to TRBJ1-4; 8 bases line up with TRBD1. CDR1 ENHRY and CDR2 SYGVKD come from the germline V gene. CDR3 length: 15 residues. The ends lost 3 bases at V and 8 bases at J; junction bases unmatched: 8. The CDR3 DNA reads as TGTGCCATCAGTGATTCCCAGGGGGCGAGGGAAAAACTGTTTTTT. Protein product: CAISDSQGAREKLFF.

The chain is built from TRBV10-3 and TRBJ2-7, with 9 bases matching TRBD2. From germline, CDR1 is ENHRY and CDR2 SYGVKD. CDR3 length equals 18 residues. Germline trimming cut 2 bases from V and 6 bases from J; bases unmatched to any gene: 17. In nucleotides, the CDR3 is TGTGCCATCAGTGAGGGCGGGAGGGCCGACATGGTGGGACCCGAGCAGTACTTC. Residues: CAISEGGRADMVGPEQYF.

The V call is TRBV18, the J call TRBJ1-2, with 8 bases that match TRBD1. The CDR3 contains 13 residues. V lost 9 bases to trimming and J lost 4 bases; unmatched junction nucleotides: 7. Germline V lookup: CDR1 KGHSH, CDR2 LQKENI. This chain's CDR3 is CARVQGGTYGYTF. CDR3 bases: TGTGCCAGGGTACAGGGGGGGACCTATGGCTACACCTTC.